This T cell receptor (beta chain) derives from a study of blood T cell repertoires in COVID-19. In the study overall: The cDNA or gDNA used as material had been derived from T cells, B-cell-depleted T cells, or PBMCs.

Germline V lookup: CDR1 ENHRY, CDR2 SYGVKD. V lost 3 bases to trimming and J lost 4 bases; unmatched junction nucleotides: 10. The CDR3 is made up of 16 amino acids. This clone was recorded once. Libraries were prepared by immunoSEQ multiplex PCR; TCRdb keeps only in-frame clonotypes and omits some of them. The sample carries about 160,000 clones, 75% to 90% recorded once. Sequencing used peripheral blood. V usage is TRBV10-3 and J usage is TRBJ1-1; 8 bases match TRBD1. The receptor was isolated from a human donor with acute or convalescent COVID-19. The donor label of this sample is uncertain. The CDR3 nucleotides read TGTGCCATCAGTGACAAGGGGACCCAGGGGGCCACTGAAGCTTTCTTT. Translated, it gives CAISDKGTQGATEAFF.